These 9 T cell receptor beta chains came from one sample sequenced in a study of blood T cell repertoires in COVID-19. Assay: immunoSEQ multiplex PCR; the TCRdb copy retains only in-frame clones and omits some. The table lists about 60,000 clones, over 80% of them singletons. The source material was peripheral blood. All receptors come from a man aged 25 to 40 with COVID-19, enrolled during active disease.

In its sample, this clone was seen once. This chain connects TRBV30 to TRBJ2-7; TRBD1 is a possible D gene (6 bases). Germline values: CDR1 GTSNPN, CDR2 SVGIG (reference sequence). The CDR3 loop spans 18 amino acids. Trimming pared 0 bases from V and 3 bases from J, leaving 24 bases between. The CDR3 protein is CAWSVKGGARAGVYEQYF. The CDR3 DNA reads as TGTGCCTGGAGTGTAAAAGGTGGTGCGAGGGCAGGGGTCTACGAGCAGTACTTC.

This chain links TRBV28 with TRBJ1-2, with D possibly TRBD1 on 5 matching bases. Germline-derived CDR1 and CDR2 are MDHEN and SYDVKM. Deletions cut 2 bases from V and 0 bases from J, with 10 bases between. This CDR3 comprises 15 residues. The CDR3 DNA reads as TGTGCCAGCAGTTTAGGGCAGGGCGCTAACTATGGCTACACCTTC. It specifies CASSLGQGANYGYTF.

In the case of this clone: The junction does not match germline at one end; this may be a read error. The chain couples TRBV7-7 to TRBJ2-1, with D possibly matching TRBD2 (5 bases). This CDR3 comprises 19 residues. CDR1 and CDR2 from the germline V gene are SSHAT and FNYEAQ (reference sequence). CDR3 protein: CASSLTLIAGRSSYNEQFF. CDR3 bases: TGTGCTAGCAGCTTAACCTTAATTGCGGGCCGAAGCTCCTACAATGAGCAGTTCTTC.

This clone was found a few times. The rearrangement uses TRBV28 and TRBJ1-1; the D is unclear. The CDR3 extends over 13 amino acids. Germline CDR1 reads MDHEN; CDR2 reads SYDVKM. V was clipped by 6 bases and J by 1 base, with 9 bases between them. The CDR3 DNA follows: TGTGCCAGCAGCCCCCTCCGGAACACTGAAGCTTTCTTT. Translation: CASSPLRNTEAFF.

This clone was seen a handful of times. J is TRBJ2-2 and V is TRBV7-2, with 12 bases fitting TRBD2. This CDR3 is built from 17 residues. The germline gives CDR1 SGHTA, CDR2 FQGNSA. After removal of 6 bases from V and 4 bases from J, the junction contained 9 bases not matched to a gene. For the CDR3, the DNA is TGTGCCAGCAGTTCCCTAGCGGGAGGGCCGTTCACCGGGGAGCTGTTTTTT. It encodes CASSSLAGGPFTGELFF.

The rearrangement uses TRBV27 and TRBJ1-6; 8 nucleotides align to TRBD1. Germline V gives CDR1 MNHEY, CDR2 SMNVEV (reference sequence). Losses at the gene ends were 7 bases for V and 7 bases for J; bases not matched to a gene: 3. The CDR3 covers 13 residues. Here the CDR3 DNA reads TGTGCCAGCACCCGGACAGGGAATTCACCCCTCCACTTT. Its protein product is CASTRTGNSPLHF.

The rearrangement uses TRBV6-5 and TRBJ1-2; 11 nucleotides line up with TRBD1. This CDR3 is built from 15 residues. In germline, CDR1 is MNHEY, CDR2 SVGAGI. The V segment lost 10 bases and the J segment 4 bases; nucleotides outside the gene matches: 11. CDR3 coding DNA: TGTGCCACCATTCGAGGACAGGGGGCGATCTATGGCTACACCTTC. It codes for CATIRGQGAIYGYTF.

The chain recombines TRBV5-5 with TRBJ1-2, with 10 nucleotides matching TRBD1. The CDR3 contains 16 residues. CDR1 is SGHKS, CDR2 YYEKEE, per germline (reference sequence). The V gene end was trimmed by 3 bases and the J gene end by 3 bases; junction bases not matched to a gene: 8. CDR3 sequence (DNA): TGTGCCAGCAGCTGGGGCATTGGGACAGGGGACTATGGCTACACCTTC. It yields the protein CASSWGIGTGDYGYTF.

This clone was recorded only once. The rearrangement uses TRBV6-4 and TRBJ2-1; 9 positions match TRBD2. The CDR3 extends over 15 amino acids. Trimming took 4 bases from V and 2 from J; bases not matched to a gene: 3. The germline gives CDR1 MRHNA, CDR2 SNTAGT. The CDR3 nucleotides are TGTGCCAGCAGTGGCATAGCGGGAGCCTACAATGAGCAGTTCTTC. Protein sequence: CASSGIAGAYNEQFF.